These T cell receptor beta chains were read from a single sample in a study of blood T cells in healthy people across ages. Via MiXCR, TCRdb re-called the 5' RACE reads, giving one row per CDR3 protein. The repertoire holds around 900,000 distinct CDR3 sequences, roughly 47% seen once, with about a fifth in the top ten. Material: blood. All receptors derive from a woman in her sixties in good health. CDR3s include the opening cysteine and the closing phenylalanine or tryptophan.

CSARVSDVAESRSYNSPLHF	TRBV20-1	TRBJ1-6
CASSWGGIQYF	TRBV12-3/TRBV12-4	TRBJ2-4
CASSSGTGLHEQYF	TRBV13	TRBJ2-7
CASSPPTSGSLVEQFF	TRBV5-1	TRBJ2-1
CASSQLLAGGINEQFF	TRBV27	TRBJ2-1
CARTEGYGYTF	TRBV2	TRBJ1-2
CASSLALEDTQYF	TRBV7-2	TRBJ2-3
CATSTPLAGGYNEQFF	TRBV15	TRBJ2-1
CASSWDRGINQETQYF	TRBV6-5	TRBJ2-5
CSAGQGAGSEAFF	TRBV29-1	TRBJ1-1
CSAAWVGELFF	TRBV20-1	TRBJ2-2
CARDKTYEQYF	TRBV5-1	TRBJ2-7
CASSLDIRGLAGLNEQFF	TRBV11-3	TRBJ2-1
CASSQDNRGYFLSYEQYF	TRBV4-1	TRBJ2-7
CASSQLLPNEQFF	TRBV7-9	TRBJ2-1
CSVVGSADTQYF	TRBV29-1	TRBJ2-3
CASSLVGGPSSYEQYF	TRBV11-1	TRBJ2-7
CSAREGLAGGPREQYF	TRBV20-1	TRBJ2-7
CASSVGPDSYEQYF	TRBV9	TRBJ2-7
CASSWPAELGTQYF	TRBV7-2	TRBJ2-5
CAVGVPGDPYEQYF	TRBV28	-
CASSSGASVHEQYF	TRBV6-6	TRBJ2-7
CASSFRTGYEKLFF	TRBV27	TRBJ1-4
CSVEDLMAGKPDTQYF	TRBV29-1	TRBJ2-3
CASGLVMGQSTDTQYF	TRBV5-1	TRBJ2-3
CASSSRTGPRETQYF	TRBV21-1	TRBJ2-5